Listed here is a single T cell receptor (beta chain). What it recognizes is unknown. This sample was taken from a study of shared clonotypes between healthy human individuals. Across the whole study: Every donor yielded three CD4 naive, three CD4 memory, two CD8 naive and one CD8 memory plate. Study results and caveats: Rarefaction gave evidence that sorted-subset sequencing remained incomplete despite large depth.

Donors comprised healthy HIV-negative adults lacking recent acute infections or vaccinations. The donors, all of them Caucasian adults, lived in Nashville, Tennessee. Clones were sequenced by immunoSEQ multiplex PCR, and TCRdb holds only the in-frame ones, with some missing. The sample lists hundreds of thousands of clones, around 72% occurring once. The germline V and J ends were trimmed by 3 bases and 6 bases, with 6 bases remaining between them. The CDR3 covers 12 residues. Per germline, CDR1 MNHEY and CDR2 SMNVEV (reference sequence). J is TRBJ1-5 and V is TRBV27; D is unresolved. The sequenced material came from memory CD4+ T cells sorted from blood. Stated subset: CD45RA-negative fraction. This clonotype originated in a woman in her twenties or thirties in good health. CDR3 sequence: CASSFYGQPQHF. CDR3 coding DNA: TGTGCCAGCAGTTTTTACGGTCAGCCCCAGCATTTT.